These 6 T cell receptor beta chains were sequenced from one sample in a study of post-analysis software for immune sequencing data. Findings and caveats of the study: Higher frequency in patients than in controls was seen for 5 or 6 TRBV segments, with TRBV5-6, TRBV5-1 and TRBV20-1 among them.

These TCRs' antigens remain unknown. The authors incorporated unique molecular identifiers into the TCR beta cDNA libraries. MiXCR, run by TCRdb on the PCR reads, gives a single entry per CDR3 protein. Of roughly 700,000 distinct CDR3 sequences in the sample, 25% to 30% were seen once. Sequenced input: blood. These receptors all come from a girl aged 5 to 17 with multiple sclerosis.

This clonotype was seen more than once but under ten times. This chain connects TRBV7-9 to TRBJ2-5; 12 bases line up with TRBD2. Per the germline V gene, CDR1 is SEHNR and CDR2 is FQNEAQ (reference sequence). The CDR3 contains 16 residues. V lost 3 bases and J lost 5; bases outside the gene matches: 7. CDR3 protein: CASSFRLAGDSETQYF. DNA of the CDR3: TGTGCCAGCAGCTTTAGACTAGCGGGAGACTCGGAGACCCAGTACTTC.

The genes are TRBV20-1 and TRBJ2-7; 9 bases align to TRBD2. The germline V gene has CDR1 DFQATT and CDR2 SNEGSKA (reference sequence). CDR3 length: 13 residues. V lost 6 bases to trimming and J lost 7 bases; unmatched junction nucleotides: 10. CDR3 protein: CSATSGRLFEQYF. CDR3 in DNA: TGCAGTGCCACGAGCGGGAGGCTCTTTGAGCAGTACTTC.

This clonotype was detected a few times. This chain joins TRBV6-5 and TRBJ2-3; the D is unclear. Germline CDR1 and CDR2: MNHEY and SVGAGI. The V end was cut by 2 bases, the J end by 2 bases, with 5 bases between. The CDR3 is 13 amino acids. The chain's CDR3 is CASSYPPTDTQYF. The CDR3 DNA is TGTGCCAGCAGTTACCCCCCCACAGATACGCAGTATTTT.

This clonotype appeared a few times. V usage is TRBV5-6 and J usage is TRBJ2-1, with D tentatively TRBD2 (6 bases). CDR1 SGHDT and CDR2 YYEEEE come from the germline V gene. The CDR3 consists of 16 residues. Trimming pared 3 bases from V and 4 bases from J, leaving 17 bases between. CDR3 DNA: TGTGCCAGCAGCTCGGTGGTGGTAGCGGATTACAATGAGCAGTTCTTC. It is translated as CASSSVVVADYNEQFF.

The table lists this clonotype with a count of one. A much larger clone sits a single nucleotide away, making a read error possible. The V call is TRBV9, the J call TRBJ2-1; 8 bases align to TRBD1. Trimming took 4 bases from V and 4 from J; bases not matched to a gene: 7. The CDR3 sequence is 15 residues long. Germline CDR1 and CDR2: SGDLS and YYNGEE. CDR3 bases: TGTGCCAGCAGCACTAAGGGACAGGTGTACAATGAGCAGTTCTTC. It translates to CASSTKGQVYNEQFF.

This clonotype was seen only a few times. The rearrangement joins TRBV5-1 to TRBJ2-7, with 7 bases aligning to TRBD1. The length of the CDR3 is 18 residues. The trim removed 4 bases at V and 1 base at J, leaving 17 bases unmatched. Germline values: CDR1 SGHRS, CDR2 YFSETQ. The CDR3 spells CASSDRVRLSIKSYEQYF. CDR3 nucleotides: TGCGCCAGCAGCGACAGGGTCCGGCTCTCCATCAAGTCCTACGAGCAGTACTTC.